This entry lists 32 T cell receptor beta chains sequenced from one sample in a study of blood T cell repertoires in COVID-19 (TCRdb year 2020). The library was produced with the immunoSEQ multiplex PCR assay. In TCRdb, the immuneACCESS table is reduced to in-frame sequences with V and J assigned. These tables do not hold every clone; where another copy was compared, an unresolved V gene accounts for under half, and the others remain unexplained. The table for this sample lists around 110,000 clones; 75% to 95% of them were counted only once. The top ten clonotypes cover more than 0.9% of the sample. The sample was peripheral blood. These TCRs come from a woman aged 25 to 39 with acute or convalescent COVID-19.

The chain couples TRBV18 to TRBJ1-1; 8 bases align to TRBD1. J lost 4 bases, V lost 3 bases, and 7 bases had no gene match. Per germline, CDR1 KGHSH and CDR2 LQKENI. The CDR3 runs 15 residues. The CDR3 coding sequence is TGTGCCAGCTCACCCAGCTGGACAGGGCCCACTGAAGCTTTCTTT. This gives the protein CASSPSWTGPTEAFF. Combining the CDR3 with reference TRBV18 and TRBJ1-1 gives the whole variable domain NAGVMQNPRHLVRRRGQEARLRCSPMKGHSHVYWYRQLPEEGLKFMVYLQKENIIDESGMPKERFSAEFPKEGPSILRIQQVVRGDSAAYFCASSPSWTGPTEAFFGQGTRLTVV.

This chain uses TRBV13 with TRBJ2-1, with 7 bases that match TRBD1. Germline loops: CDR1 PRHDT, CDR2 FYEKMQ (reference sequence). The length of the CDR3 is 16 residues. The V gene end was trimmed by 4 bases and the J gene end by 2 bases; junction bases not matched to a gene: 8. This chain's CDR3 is CASSSNPGQPYNEQFF. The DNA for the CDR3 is TGTGCCAGCAGCTCCAACCCGGGACAGCCCTACAATGAGCAGTTCTTC. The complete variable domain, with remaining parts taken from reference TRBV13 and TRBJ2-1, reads AAGVIQSPRHLIKEKRETATLKCYPIPRHDTVYWYQQGPGQDPQFLISFYEKMQSDKGSIPDRFSAQQFSDYHSELNMSSLELGDSALYFCASSSNPGQPYNEQFFGPGTRLTVL.

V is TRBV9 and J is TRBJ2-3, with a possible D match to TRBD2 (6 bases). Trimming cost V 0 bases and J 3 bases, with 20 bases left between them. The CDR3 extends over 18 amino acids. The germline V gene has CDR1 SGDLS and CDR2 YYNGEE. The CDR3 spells CASSVVPLGGRLTDTQYF. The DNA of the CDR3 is TGTGCCAGCAGCGTAGTACCCCTCGGGGGTAGGTTGACAGATACGCAGTATTTT.

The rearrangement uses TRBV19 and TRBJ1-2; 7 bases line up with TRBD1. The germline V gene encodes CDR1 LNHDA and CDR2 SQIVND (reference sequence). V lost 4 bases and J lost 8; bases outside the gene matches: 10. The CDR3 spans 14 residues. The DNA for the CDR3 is TGTGCCAGTAGTACGACCCCGGACAGGAGAGGCTACACCTTC. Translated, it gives CASSTTPDRRGYTF.

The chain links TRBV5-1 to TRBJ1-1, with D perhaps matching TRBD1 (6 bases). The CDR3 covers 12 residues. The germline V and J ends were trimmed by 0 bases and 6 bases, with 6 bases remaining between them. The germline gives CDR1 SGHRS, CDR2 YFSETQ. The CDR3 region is CASSLGQAEAFF. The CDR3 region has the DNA TGCGCCAGCAGCTTGGGACAGGCTGAAGCTTTCTTT.

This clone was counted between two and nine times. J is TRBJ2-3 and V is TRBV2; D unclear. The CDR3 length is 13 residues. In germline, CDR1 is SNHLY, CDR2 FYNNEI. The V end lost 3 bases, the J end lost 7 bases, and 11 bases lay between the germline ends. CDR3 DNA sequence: TGTGCCAGCAGTGAGAGGAAAGGCAATACGCAGTATTTT. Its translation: CASSERKGNTQYF.

The CDR3 loop is CASSQGVRSVDTQYF. In DNA, the CDR3 is TGCGCCAGCAGCCAAGGGGTCAGGTCGGTCGATACGCAGTATTTT. The rearrangement uses TRBV4-3 and TRBJ2-3; D is uncertain. CDR3 size: 15 residues. Deletions cut 1 base from V and 6 bases from J, with 14 bases between. Germline V gene data show CDR1 as LGHNA and CDR2 as YSLEER.

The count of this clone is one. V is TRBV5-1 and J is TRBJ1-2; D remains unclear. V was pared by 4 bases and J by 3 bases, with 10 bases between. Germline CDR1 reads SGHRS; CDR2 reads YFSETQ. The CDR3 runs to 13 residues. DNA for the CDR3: TGCGCCAGCAGCGAGGACGGGGACTATGGCTACACCTTC. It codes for CASSEDGDYGYTF.

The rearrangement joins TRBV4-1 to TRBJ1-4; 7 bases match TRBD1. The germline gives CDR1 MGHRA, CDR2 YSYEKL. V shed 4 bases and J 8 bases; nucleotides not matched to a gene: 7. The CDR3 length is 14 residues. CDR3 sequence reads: CASSRDSMEEKLFF. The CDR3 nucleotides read TGCGCCAGCAGCCGGGACAGCATGGAGGAAAAACTGTTTTTT.

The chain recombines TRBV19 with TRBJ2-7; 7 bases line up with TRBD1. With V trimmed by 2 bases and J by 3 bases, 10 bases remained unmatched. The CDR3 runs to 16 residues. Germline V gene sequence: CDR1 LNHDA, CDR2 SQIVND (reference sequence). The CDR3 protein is CASSISAGGSVYEQYF. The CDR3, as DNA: TGTGCCAGTAGTATATCGGCAGGGGGTTCGGTCTACGAGCAGTACTTC.

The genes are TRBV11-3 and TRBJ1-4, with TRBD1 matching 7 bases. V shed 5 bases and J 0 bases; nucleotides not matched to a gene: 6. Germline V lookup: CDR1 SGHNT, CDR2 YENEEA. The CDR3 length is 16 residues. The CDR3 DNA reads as TGTGCCAGCAGCCAAGGGACAGTTCCAACTAATGAAAAACTGTTTTTT. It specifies CASSQGTVPTNEKLFF. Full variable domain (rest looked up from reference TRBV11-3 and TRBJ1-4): EAGVVQSPRYKIIEKKQPVAFWCNPISGHNTLYWYLQNLGQGPELLIRYENEEAVDDSQLPKDRFSAERLKGVDSTLKIQPAELGDSAVYLCASSQGTVPTNEKLFFGSGTQLSVL.

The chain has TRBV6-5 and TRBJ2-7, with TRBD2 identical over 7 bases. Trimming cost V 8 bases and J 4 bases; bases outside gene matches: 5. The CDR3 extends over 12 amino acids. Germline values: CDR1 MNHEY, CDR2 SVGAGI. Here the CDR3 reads CASGTSVYEQYF. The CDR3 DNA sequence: TGTGCCAGCGGAACTAGCGTGTACGAGCAGTACTTC.

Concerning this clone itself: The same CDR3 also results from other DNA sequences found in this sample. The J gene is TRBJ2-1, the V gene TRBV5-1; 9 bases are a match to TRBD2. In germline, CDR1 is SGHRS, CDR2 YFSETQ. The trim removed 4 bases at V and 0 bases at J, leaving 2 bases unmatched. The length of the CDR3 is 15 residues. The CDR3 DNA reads TGCGCCAGCAGCCTGACTAGCGGCTCCTACAATGAGCAGTTCTTC. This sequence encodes CASSLTSGSYNEQFF. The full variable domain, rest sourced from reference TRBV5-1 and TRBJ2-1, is KAGVTQTPRYLIKTRGQQVTLSCSPISGHRSVSWYQQTPGQGLQFLFEYFSETQRNKGNFPGRFSGRQFSNSRSEMNVSTLELGDSALYLCASSLTSGSYNEQFFGPGTRLTVL.

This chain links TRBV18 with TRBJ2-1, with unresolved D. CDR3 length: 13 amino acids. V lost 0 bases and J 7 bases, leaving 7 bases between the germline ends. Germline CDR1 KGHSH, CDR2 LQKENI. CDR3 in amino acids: CASSPPNRNEQFF. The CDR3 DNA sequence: TGTGCCAGCTCACCACCGAATAGAAATGAGCAGTTCTTC.

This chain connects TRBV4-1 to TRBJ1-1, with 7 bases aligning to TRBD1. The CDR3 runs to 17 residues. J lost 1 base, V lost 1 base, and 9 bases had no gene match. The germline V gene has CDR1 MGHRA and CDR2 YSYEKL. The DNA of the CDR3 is TGCGCCAGCAGCCAAGGCCCGCATCAGGGGGGGAACACTGAAGCTTTCTTT. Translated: CASSQGPHQGGNTEAFF.

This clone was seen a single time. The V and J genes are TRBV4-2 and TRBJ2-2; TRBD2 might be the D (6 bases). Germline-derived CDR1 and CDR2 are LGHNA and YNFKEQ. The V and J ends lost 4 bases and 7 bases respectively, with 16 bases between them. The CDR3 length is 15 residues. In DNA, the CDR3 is TGTGCCAGCAGCCGAGGGGACTTCGGTGGCGGGGAGCTGTTTTTT. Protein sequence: CASSRGDFGGGELFF.

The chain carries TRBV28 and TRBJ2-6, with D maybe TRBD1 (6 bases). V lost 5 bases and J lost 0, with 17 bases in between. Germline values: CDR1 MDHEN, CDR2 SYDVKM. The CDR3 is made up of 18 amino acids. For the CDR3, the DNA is TGTGCCAGCAGTCTAGCAGGGGTTTCCATCTCTGGGGCCAACGTCCTGACTTTC. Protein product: CASSLAGVSISGANVLTF.

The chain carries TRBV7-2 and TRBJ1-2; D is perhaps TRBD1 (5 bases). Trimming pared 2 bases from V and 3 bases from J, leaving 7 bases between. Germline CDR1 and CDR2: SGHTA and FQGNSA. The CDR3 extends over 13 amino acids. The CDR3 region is CASSLQGDYGYTF. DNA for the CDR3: TGTGCCAGCAGCTTACAGGGTGACTATGGCTACACCTTC.

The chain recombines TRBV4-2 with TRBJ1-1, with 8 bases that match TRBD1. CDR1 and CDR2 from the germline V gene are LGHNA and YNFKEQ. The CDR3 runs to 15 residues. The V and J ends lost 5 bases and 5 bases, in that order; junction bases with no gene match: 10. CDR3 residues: CASSSRQGSGTEAFF. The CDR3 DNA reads TGTGCCAGCAGCTCACGACAGGGGTCAGGGACTGAAGCTTTCTTT.

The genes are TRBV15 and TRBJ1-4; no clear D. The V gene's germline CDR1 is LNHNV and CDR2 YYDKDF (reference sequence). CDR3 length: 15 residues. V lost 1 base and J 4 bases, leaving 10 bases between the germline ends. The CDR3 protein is CATSRAGGSNEKLFF. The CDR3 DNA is TGTGCCACCAGCAGAGCAGGAGGAAGTAATGAAAAACTGTTTTTT.

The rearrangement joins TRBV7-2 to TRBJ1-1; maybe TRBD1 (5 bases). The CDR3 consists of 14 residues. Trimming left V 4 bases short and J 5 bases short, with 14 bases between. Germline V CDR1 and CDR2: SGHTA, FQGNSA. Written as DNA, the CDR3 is TGTGCCAGCAGCTCGGCGTCGGGGGATACTGAAGCTTTCTTT. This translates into CASSSASGDTEAFF.

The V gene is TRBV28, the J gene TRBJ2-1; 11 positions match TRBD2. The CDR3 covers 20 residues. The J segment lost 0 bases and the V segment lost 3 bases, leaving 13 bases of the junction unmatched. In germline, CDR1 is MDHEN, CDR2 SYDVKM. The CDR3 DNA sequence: TGTGCCAGCAGTTTCCCTCCGGGACTAGCGGAAACAAGCTCCTACAATGAGCAGTTCTTC. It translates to CASSFPPGLAETSSYNEQFF.

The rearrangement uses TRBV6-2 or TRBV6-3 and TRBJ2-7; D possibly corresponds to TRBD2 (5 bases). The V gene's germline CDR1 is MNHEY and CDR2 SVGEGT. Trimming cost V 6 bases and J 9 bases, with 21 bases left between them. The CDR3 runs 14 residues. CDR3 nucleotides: TGTGCCAGCAGCTCCATCGGACTGTCGTCTGGGCAGTACTTC. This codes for CASSSIGLSSGQYF.

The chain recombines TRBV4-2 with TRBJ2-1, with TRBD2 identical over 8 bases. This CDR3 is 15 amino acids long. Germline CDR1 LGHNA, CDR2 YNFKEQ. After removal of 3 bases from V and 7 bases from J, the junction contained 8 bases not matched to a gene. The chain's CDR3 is CASSHEREPKNEQFF. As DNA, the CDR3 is TGTGCCAGCAGCCACGAGCGGGAGCCGAAAAATGAGCAGTTCTTC.

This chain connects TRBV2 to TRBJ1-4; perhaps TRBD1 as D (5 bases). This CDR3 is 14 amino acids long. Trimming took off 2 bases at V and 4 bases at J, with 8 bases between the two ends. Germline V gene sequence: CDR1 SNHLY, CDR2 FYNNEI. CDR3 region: CASSERGGNEKLFF. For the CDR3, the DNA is TGTGCCAGCAGTGAACGGGGGGGTAATGAAAAACTGTTTTTT. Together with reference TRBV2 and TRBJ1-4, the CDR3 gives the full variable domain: EPEVTQTPSHQVTQMGQEVILRCVPISNHLYFYWYRQILGQKVEFLVSFYNNEISEKSEIFDDQFSVERPDGSNFTLKIRSTKLEDSAMYFCASSERGGNEKLFFGSGTQLSVL.

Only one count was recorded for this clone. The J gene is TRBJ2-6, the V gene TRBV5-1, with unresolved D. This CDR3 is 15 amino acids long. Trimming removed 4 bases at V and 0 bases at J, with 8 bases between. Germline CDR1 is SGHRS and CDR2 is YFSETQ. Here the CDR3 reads CASSALNSGANVLTF. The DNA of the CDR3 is TGCGCCAGCAGCGCGTTGAACTCTGGGGCCAACGTCCTGACTTTC.

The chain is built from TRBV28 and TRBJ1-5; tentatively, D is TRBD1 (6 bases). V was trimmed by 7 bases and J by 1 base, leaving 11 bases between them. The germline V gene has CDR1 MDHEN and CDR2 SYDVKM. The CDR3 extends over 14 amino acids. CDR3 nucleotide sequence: TGTGCCAGCACCCGGACAGTAAGCAATCAGCCCCAGCATTTT. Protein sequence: CASTRTVSNQPQHF. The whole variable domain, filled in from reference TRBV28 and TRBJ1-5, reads DVKVTQSSRYLVKRTGEKVFLECVQDMDHENMFWYRQDPGLGLRLIYFSYDVKMKEKGDIPEGYSVSREKKERFSLILESASTNQTSMYLCASTRTVSNQPQHFGDGTRLSIL.

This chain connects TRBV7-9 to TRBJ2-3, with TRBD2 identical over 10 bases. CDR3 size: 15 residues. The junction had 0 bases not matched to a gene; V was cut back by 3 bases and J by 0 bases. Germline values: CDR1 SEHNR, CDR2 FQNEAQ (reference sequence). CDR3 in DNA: TGTGCCAGCAGCTTGGGACTAGCGAGCACAGATACGCAGTATTTT. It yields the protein CASSLGLASTDTQYF. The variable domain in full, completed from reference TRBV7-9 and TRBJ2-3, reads DTGVSQNPRHKITKRGQNVTFRCDPISEHNRLYWYRQTLGQGPEFLTYFQNEAQLEKSRLLSDRFSAERPKGSFSTLEIQRTEQGDSAMYLCASSLGLASTDTQYFGPGTRLTVL.

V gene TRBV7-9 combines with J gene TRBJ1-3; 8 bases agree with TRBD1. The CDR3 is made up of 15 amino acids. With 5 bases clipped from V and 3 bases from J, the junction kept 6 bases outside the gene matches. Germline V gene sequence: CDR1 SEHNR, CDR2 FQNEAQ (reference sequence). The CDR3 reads CASSPGQGGGNTIYF. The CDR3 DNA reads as TGTGCCAGCAGCCCCGGACAGGGCGGTGGAAACACCATATATTTT.

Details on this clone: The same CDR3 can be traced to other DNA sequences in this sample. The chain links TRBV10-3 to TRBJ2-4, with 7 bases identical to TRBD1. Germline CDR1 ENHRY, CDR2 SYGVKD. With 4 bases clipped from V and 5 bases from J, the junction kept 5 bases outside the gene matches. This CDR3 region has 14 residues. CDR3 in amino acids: CAISGGTDQNIQYF. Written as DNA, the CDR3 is TGTGCCATCAGTGGAGGGACAGACCAAAACATTCAGTACTTC.

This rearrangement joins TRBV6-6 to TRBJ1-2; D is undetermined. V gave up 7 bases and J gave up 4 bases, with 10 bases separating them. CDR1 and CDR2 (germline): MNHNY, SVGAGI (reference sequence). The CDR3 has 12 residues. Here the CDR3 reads CASTRISYGYTF. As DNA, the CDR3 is TGTGCCAGCACCAGGATATCCTATGGCTACACCTTC.

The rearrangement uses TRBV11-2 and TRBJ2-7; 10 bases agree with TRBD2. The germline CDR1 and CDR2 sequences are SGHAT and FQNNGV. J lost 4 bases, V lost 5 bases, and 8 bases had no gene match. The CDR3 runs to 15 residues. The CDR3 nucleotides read TGTGCCAGCAGCCCCGTTTTAGCGGGAGGTTACGAGCAGTACTTC. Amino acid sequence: CASSPVLAGGYEQYF.